The sequence of this T cell receptor (beta chain) was determined in a study of shared T cell receptors in the human thymus. This clone came up once. Using immunoSEQ multiplex PCR, the repertoire was profiled, and TCRdb retains in-frame clones only, with some absent. The table includes hundreds of thousands of clones, 75% to 80% detected once. V lost 3 bases, J lost 4 bases, and 9 bases stayed unmatched. Germline loops: CDR1 MRHNA, CDR2 SNTAGT. CDR3 size: 16 residues. This sample also belongs to another study, concerning human thymus T cells. That paper adds: Donation was from healthy Finnish infants who were having corrective surgery that addressed congenital heart defects. Thymus pieces cut out during corrective heart surgery were the tissue that was used. It looked as if thymic and blood repertoires used V and J genes in a biased way. Related work found strong thymic repertoire overlap between unrelated individuals.

Sequencing input: thymocytes. V usage is TRBV6-4 and J usage is TRBJ2-1, with 7 bases aligning to TRBD2. The receptor's source is a boy under two years old with a congenital heart defect. The CDR3 nucleotides are TGTGCCAGCAGTGAAAATACGGGGAGGGGTTACAATGAGCAGTTCTTC. Its protein product is CASSENTGRGYNEQFF.